This T cell receptor beta chain stems from a study of T-cell memory formation after mild COVID-19. Study-wide results and limits: Later expanders leaned toward CD4+, whereas clones contracting from day 15 to 85 were balanced CD4/CD8. Some clones that responded turned up in pre-infection memory, which suggests that cross-reactive memory joined in. Most CD4+ clones that shrank were in CM and EM, while CD8+ ones turned up in EMRA.

Details on this clonotype: Antigen unknown.

CDR1 and CDR2 from the germline V gene are SGHAT and FQNNGV. The V gene end was trimmed by 5 bases and the J gene end by 8 bases; junction bases not matched to a gene: 13. The CDR3 totals 15 residues. TCR alpha and TCR beta cDNA libraries carrying sample barcodes and UMIs came from 5'RACE with constant-segment primers. TCRdb re-called the 5' RACE reads with MiXCR, one entry per CDR3 protein. This repertoire shows 300,000 to 350,000 distinct CDR3 sequences, just under 20% found once; its top ten account for roughly 21%. The receptor was isolated from a man between 18 and 29 years old who had mild COVID-19 (a few samples of this study predate the infection). Cell type and time point are not known. The sequencing input was PBMCs or a T cell subset sorted from them (not recorded which). This sequence joins TRBV11-2 and TRBJ1-2; 8 positions agree with TRBD1. The CDR3 region has the DNA TGTGCCAGCAGCCCGCCGACAGGGGCCTTGGGAGGCTACACCTTC. Translation gives CASSPPTGALGGYTF. The whole variable domain, remainder taken from reference TRBV11-2 and TRBJ1-2, is EAGVAQSPRYKIIEKRQSVAFWCNPISGHATLYWYQQILGQGPKLLIQFQNNGVVDDSQLPKDRFSAERLKGVDSTLKIQPAKLEDSAVYLCASSPPTGALGGYTFGSGTRLTVV.